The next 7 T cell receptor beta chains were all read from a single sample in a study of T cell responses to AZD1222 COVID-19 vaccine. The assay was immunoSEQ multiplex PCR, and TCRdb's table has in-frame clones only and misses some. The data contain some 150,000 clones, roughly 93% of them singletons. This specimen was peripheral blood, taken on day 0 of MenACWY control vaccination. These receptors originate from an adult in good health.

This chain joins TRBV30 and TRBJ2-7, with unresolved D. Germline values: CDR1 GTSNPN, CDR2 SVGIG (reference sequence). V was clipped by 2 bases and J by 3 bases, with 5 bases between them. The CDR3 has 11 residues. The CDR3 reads CAWSKSYEQYF. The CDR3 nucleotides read TGTGCCTGGAGTAAGAGCTACGAGCAGTACTTC.

CDR3 DNA sequence: TGTGCCAGCAGCCTGGACGGCCATAGCAATCAGCCCCAGCATTTT. Its protein is CASSLDGHSNQPQHF. The V call is TRBV7-9, the J call TRBJ1-5; D call uncertain. CDR3 size: 15 residues. Germline assignment: CDR1 SEHNR and CDR2 FQNEAQ (reference sequence). V was clipped by 5 bases and J by 0 bases, with 11 bases between them.

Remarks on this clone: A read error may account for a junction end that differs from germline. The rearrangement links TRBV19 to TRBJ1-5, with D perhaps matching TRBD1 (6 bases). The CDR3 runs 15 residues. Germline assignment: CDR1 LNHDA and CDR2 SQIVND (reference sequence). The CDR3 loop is CASSLETGNNQPQHF. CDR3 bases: TGTGCCAGTAGTCTAGAGACAGGTAACAATCAGCCCCAGCATTTT.

CDR3 amino acids: CASSYGQGGDTQYF. Written as DNA, the CDR3 is TGTGCCAGCAGTTATGGGCAGGGGGGGGATACGCAGTATTTT. The chain joins TRBV6-5 to TRBJ2-3; D tentatively fits TRBD1 or TRBD2 (7 bases each). This CDR3 contains 14 residues. V was clipped by 3 bases and J by 6 bases, with 13 bases between them. Per the germline V gene, CDR1 is MNHEY and CDR2 is SVGAGI.

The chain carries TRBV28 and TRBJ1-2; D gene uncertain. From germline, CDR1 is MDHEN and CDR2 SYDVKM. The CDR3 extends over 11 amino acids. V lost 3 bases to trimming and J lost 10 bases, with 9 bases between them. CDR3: CASSFARFYTF. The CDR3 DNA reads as TGTGCCAGCAGTTTCGCCCGTTTCTACACCTTC.

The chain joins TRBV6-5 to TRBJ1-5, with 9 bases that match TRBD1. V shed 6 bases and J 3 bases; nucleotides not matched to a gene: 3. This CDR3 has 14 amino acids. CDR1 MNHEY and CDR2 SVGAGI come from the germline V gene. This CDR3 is CASRGTGINQPQHF. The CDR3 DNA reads TGTGCCAGCAGGGGGACAGGGATCAATCAGCCCCAGCATTTT.

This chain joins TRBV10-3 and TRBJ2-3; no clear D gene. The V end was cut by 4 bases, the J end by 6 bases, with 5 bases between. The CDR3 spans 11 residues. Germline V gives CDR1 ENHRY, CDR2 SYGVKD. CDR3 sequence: CAISGDDTQYF. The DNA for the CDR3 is TGTGCCATCAGTGGTGATGATACGCAGTATTTT.